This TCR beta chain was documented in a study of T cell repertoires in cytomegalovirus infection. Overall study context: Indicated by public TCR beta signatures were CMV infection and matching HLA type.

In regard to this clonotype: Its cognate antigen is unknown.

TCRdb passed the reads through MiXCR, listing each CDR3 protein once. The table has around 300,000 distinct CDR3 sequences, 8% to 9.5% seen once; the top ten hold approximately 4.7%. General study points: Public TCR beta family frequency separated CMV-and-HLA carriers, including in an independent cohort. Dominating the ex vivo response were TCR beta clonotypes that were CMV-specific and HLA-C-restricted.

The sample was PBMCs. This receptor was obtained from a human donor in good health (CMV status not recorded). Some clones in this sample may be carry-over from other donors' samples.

CDR3 DNA: TGCAGCGCCAGGGGGCATGGATCTGGGGCCAACGTCCTGACTTTC. It translates to CSARGHGSGANVLTF. This chain connects TRBV29-1 to TRBJ2-6, with 8 bases fitting TRBD1. With V trimmed by 7 bases and J by 1 base, 6 bases remained unmatched. The CDR3 extends over 15 amino acids. Per the germline V gene, CDR1 is SQVTM and CDR2 is ANQGSEA.